These 8 T cell receptor beta chains share one sample of origin, sequenced in a study of identical twins. One entry per CDR3 protein results from TCRdb running MiXCR on the 5' RACE reads. The table includes hundreds of thousands of distinct CDR3 sequences, about 7.5% detected once. These data are also associated with another study on yellow fever vaccine responses in identical twins.

The specimen sequenced was memory (CD45RO+) T cells sorted from blood. These receptors all come from a woman aged 18-29 years in good health.

This clonotype was picked up many times. The CDR3 protein is CASSWREGETQYF. CDR3 DNA: TGTGCCAGCAGTTGGCGGGAGGGAGAGACCCAGTACTTC. This chain links TRBV12-3 or TRBV12-4 with TRBJ2-5, with TRBD2 matching 9 bases. Losses at the gene ends were 4 bases for V and 4 bases for J; bases not matched to a gene: 1. The CDR3 covers 13 residues.

This clonotype was counted ten times or more. The CDR3 region is CSAETGSNQPQHF. The CDR3 nucleotides are TGCAGTGCCGAGACAGGGTCGAATCAGCCCCAGCATTTT. V is TRBV20-1 and J is TRBJ1-5, with 7 bases aligning to TRBD1. CDR1 DFQATT and CDR2 SNEGSKA come from the germline V gene (reference sequence). The ends lost 6 bases at V and 4 bases at J; junction bases unmatched: 6. This CDR3 spans 13 amino acids.

The V call is TRBV7-6, the J call TRBJ2-3; TRBD2 matches at 13 bases. The CDR3 has 16 amino acids. Unmatched junction bases numbered 8, after V lost 6 bases and J lost 5 bases. CDR1 is SGHVS, CDR2 FNYEAQ, per germline. The CDR3 is CASSLLAGGRKDTQYF. CDR3 bases: TGTGCCAGCAGTCTACTAGCGGGGGGGCGTAAAGATACGCAGTATTTT. Variable domain in full (rest from reference TRBV7-6 and TRBJ2-3): GAGVSQSPRYKVTKRGQDVALRCDPISGHVSLYWYRQALGQGPEFLTYFNYEAQQDKSGLPNDRFSAERPEGSISTLTIQRTEQRDSAMYRCASSLLAGGRKDTQYFGPGTRLTVL.

The V call is TRBV5-1, the J call TRBJ2-3; tentative D call: TRBD2 (5 bases). This CDR3 region has 15 residues. Germline CDR1 SGHRS, CDR2 YFSETQ. V was pared by 2 bases and J by 1 base, with 11 bases between. This CDR3 reads CASSFQDSRTDTQYF. CDR3 in DNA: TGCGCCAGCAGCTTTCAGGACTCCCGCACAGATACGCAGTATTTT. Combining the CDR3 with reference TRBV5-1 and TRBJ2-3 gives the whole variable domain KAGVTQTPRYLIKTRGQQVTLSCSPISGHRSVSWYQQTPGQGLQFLFEYFSETQRNKGNFPGRFSGRQFSNSRSEMNVSTLELGDSALYLCASSFQDSRTDTQYFGPGTRLTVL.

The chain links TRBV5-1 to TRBJ1-1; D unresolved. CDR3 length equals 15 residues. V lost 4 bases to trimming and J lost 0 bases, with 13 bases between them. Germline V gene sequence: CDR1 SGHRS, CDR2 YFSETQ. The CDR3 DNA follows: TGCGCCAGCAGCAAAGGACGGGATATGAACACTGAAGCTTTCTTT. Encoded protein: CASSKGRDMNTEAFF.

This clonotype was observed at least ten times. This chain uses TRBV27 with TRBJ2-3; the D is unclear. This CDR3 is 13 amino acids long. Trimming cost V 2 bases and J 2 bases, with 5 bases left between them. CDR1 and CDR2 (germline): MNHEY, SMNVEV (reference sequence). CDR3 DNA: TGTGCCAGCAGTTTACAGATCACAGATACGCAGTATTTT. Its protein is CASSLQITDTQYF.

This clonotype showed up many times. The chain carries TRBV4-2 and TRBJ2-1; 12 bases are a match to TRBD2. Germline V gene lookup returns CDR1 LGHNA and CDR2 YNFKEQ. There are 18 residues in the CDR3. Trimming took 0 bases from V and 9 from J; bases not matched to a gene: 12. CDR3 coding DNA: TGTGCCAGCAGCCAAGAATCCGGGACTAGCGGGTATTGGTTTGAGCAGTTCTTC. Protein sequence: CASSQESGTSGYWFEQFF.

The V and J genes are TRBV18 and TRBJ2-2, with a weak D call TRBD2 (5 bases). Trimming pared 5 bases from V and 13 bases from J, leaving 11 bases between. The length of the CDR3 is 11 residues. CDR1 is KGHSH and CDR2 is LQKENI in the germline V gene. CDR3 bases: TGTGCCAGCTCAAGCAGGACTGCGCTGTTTTTT. As protein: CASSSRTALFF.